These 26 T cell receptor beta chains share one sample of origin, sequenced in a study of regulatory T cells in long-lasting Graves disease. TCR beta libraries were built with iRepertoire HTBI primers and Arm-PCR of CDR3 regions. One entry per CDR3 protein, called by TCRdb with MiXCR from the multiplex PCR reads. The repertoire holds about 200,000 distinct CDR3 sequences, with 15% to 20% as singletons. Indicated time point: newly diagnosed GD, antithyroid drugs for less than 3 months. PBMC RNA served as the TCR library source. The same sample was also studied in work on T cells in Graves' hyperthyroidism and ophthalmopathy.

Sequenced material: peripheral blood mononuclear cells (PBMCs), taken at new diagnosis, from a patient treated with antithyroid drugs. Receptor source: a young woman with Graves disease.

This sequence joins TRBV5-1 and TRBJ2-7; 7 bases are shared with TRBD1. The CDR3 is made up of 13 amino acids. V lost 4 bases, J lost 6 bases, and 7 bases stayed unmatched. From germline, CDR1 is SGHRS and CDR2 YFSETQ. The DNA for the CDR3 is TGCGCCAGCAGCCTCAGGGGGTCCCTCGAGCAGTACTTC. As protein: CASSLRGSLEQYF.

The count of this clonotype is one. The J gene is TRBJ1-2, the V gene TRBV12-3 or TRBV12-4, with a possible D match to TRBD1 (6 bases). CDR3 length: 15 residues. V lost 8 bases and J lost 3, with 19 bases in between. CDR3 protein: CASDGRSEGDYGYTF. Here the CDR3 DNA reads TGTGCCAGCGACGGACGCTCTGAGGGGGACTATGGCTACACCTTC.

There are many counts of this clonotype. The chain links TRBV2 to TRBJ2-1; D might be TRBD1 or TRBD2, each matching 7 bases. The CDR3 extends over 13 amino acids. V was shortened by 11 bases and J by 2 bases, with 13 bases between the two germline ends. Germline V lookup: CDR1 SNHLY, CDR2 FYNNEI. CDR3 residues: CASRGGTYNEQFF. DNA of the CDR3: TGTGCCTCCAGGGGGGGGACCTACAATGAGCAGTTCTTC.

This clonotype was picked up many times. This sequence joins TRBV19 and TRBJ1-4, with D maybe TRBD1 (6 bases). This CDR3 region has 16 residues. The germline CDR1 and CDR2 sequences are LNHDA and SQIVND (reference sequence). With 4 bases removed from V and 0 bases from J, the gap between germline ends came to 12 bases. The CDR3 DNA reads TGTGCCAGTAGTAACGGGCCAGGGGCAACTAATGAAAAACTGTTTTTT. Amino acid sequence: CASSNGPGATNEKLFF.

Many counts were recorded for this clonotype. The chain joins TRBV30 to TRBJ1-5, with D perhaps matching TRBD1 (5 bases). Germline values: CDR1 GTSNPN, CDR2 SVGIG (reference sequence). The V end was cut by 2 bases, the J end by 6 bases, with 11 bases between. CDR3 length equals 13 residues. Written as DNA, the CDR3 is TGTGCCTGGAGTAAGGGGCGAGGTCAGCCCCAGCATTTT. Translation gives CAWSKGRGQPQHF.

This clonotype has at least ten counts. The chain is built from TRBV2 and TRBJ1-1, with 9 bases that match TRBD1. The germline V gene encodes CDR1 SNHLY and CDR2 FYNNEI. The CDR3 runs to 15 residues. J gave up 4 bases and V 6 bases, and 9 bases lay outside the gene matches. The CDR3 here is CASSVPGQGITEAFF. CDR3 DNA: TGTGCCAGCAGCGTCCCGGGACAGGGCATCACTGAAGCTTTCTTT.

In its sample, this clonotype was seen many times. The V gene is TRBV5-1, the J gene TRBJ2-1; D might be TRBD2 (6 bases). CDR1 SGHRS and CDR2 YFSETQ come from the germline V gene. V dropped 3 bases and J dropped 2 bases, with 12 bases sitting between them. The CDR3 totals 15 residues. The CDR3 loop is CASSSSGEAYNEQFF. The CDR3 nucleotides read TGCGCCAGCAGCTCCTCGGGAGAAGCCTACAATGAGCAGTTCTTC.

This clonotype was counted at least ten times. J is TRBJ2-1 and V is TRBV3-1; 12 positions agree with TRBD2. V dropped 5 bases and J dropped 8; count of bases not matched to a gene: 13. The CDR3 has 17 residues. CDR1 and CDR2 (germline): LGHDT, YNNKEL (reference sequence). The CDR3 coding sequence is TGTGCCAGCAGCTTCGGACAGGGACTAGCGGGCCTTGATGAGCAGTTCTTC. Residues: CASSFGQGLAGLDEQFF.

This clonotype was counted at least ten times. The chain uses TRBV5-1 and TRBJ2-2, with a possible D match to TRBD2 (6 bases). Germline lookup yields CDR1 SGHRS and CDR2 YFSETQ. With 4 bases removed from V and 6 bases from J, the gap between germline ends came to 10 bases. The CDR3 runs to 13 residues. The CDR3 nucleotides are TGCGCCAGCAGCCCTCTAGCGTCCGGGGAGCTGTTTTTT. It yields the protein CASSPLASGELFF. The whole variable domain, filled in from reference TRBV5-1 and TRBJ2-2, reads KAGVTQTPRYLIKTRGQQVTLSCSPISGHRSVSWYQQTPGQGLQFLFEYFSETQRNKGNFPGRFSGRQFSNSRSEMNVSTLELGDSALYLCASSPLASGELFFGEGSRLTVL.

This clonotype has at least ten counts. The rearrangement uses TRBV20-1 and TRBJ1-1; 7 nucleotides align to TRBD1. The CDR3 contains 13 residues. Germline V gene data show CDR1 as DFQATT and CDR2 as SNEGSKA (reference sequence). V was pared by 5 bases and J by 6 bases, with 9 bases of the junction left unmatched. The chain's CDR3 is CSAPRQGFAEAFF. The DNA for the CDR3 is TGCAGTGCTCCTCGACAGGGTTTCGCTGAAGCTTTCTTT.

In regard to this clonotype: Since the CDR3 does not end with the conserved phenylalanine or tryptophan, this likely comes from a read error. This sequence joins TRBV15 and TRBJ2-7, with a possible D match to TRBD1 (6 bases). CDR1 is LNHNV, CDR2 YYDKDF, per germline (reference sequence). The CDR3 has 15 amino acids. This chain's CDR3 is CATSTGQIGPYEQYY. CDR3 nucleotide sequence: TGTGCCACCAGCACCGGACAGATCGGACCCTATGAGCAGTACTAC.

This clonotype came up many times. The V gene is TRBV5-1, the J gene TRBJ2-6; no definite D call. The germline V and J ends were trimmed by 1 base and 0 bases, with 11 bases remaining between them. In germline, CDR1 is SGHRS, CDR2 YFSETQ. This CDR3 has 17 amino acids. CDR3 nucleotides: TGCGCCAGCAGCTTGTTACAGTCCAGCTCTGGGGCCAACGTCCTGACTTTC. Translated, it gives CASSLLQSSSGANVLTF.

The sample holds many counts of this clonotype. V usage is TRBV27 and J usage is TRBJ1-1; 11 positions agree with TRBD1. The CDR3 extends over 19 amino acids. Germline-derived CDR1 and CDR2 are MNHEY and SMNVEV (reference sequence). V lost 9 bases, J lost 6 bases, and 24 bases stayed unmatched. CDR3 DNA sequence: TGTGCCAGGACCTCAACTCGGGACAGGGGGTCCCTTAGAGACCCTGAAGCTTTCTTT. Translated, it gives CARTSTRDRGSLRDPEAFF.

This clonotype was found many times. This chain uses TRBV19 with TRBJ1-1, with D uncertain. The germline V and J ends were trimmed by 5 bases and 2 bases, with 15 bases remaining between them. Germline V gene data show CDR1 as LNHDA and CDR2 as SQIVND (reference sequence). The length of the CDR3 is 15 residues. DNA for the CDR3: TGTGCCAGTAGTGTATTGTCGGTGGGAAACACTGAAGCTTTCTTT. Translating gives CASSVLSVGNTEAFF.

A single count supports this clonotype. A junction boundary mismatches the germline segment, possibly from a read error. The chain carries TRBV7-8 and TRBJ1-2; no clear D gene. Germline CDR1 SGHVS, CDR2 FQNEAQ. The CDR3 totals 17 residues. The CDR3 DNA follows: TGTGCCAGCAGCCCCGGACGGATCCTACTCACTAACTATGGCTACGCCTTC. Translation: CASSPGRILLTNYGYAF.

This clonotype has a count of ten or more. The V and J genes are TRBV12-3 or TRBV12-4 and TRBJ1-1; unclear D gene. The V end was cut by 2 bases, the J end by 0 bases, with 7 bases between. This CDR3 spans 14 amino acids. Written as DNA, the CDR3 is TGTGCCAGCAGTTTATATGACGTGAACACTGAAGCTTTCTTT. This gives the protein CASSLYDVNTEAFF.

This rearrangement joins TRBV12-3 or TRBV12-4 to TRBJ2-5; 8 bases match TRBD2. J gave up 4 bases and V 5 bases, and 9 bases lay outside the gene matches. CDR3 length: 15 residues. CDR3 residues: CASSPGGGTRETQYF. The CDR3 coding sequence is TGTGCCAGCAGTCCCGGGGGGGGAACTAGAGAGACCCAGTACTTC.

Concerning this clonotype itself: This may come from a read error, since a much larger clone is one base off. The chain couples TRBV28 to TRBJ2-5; either TRBD1 or TRBD2 may fit D (5 bases each). The germline CDR1 and CDR2 sequences are MDHEN and SYDVKM. This CDR3 spans 16 amino acids. Trimming removed 5 bases from V and 5 bases from J, with 21 bases in between. The CDR3 DNA reads as TGTGCCAGCAGTGGTGCCGGGGCAGGGTCGATGGAGACCCAGTACTTC. Encoded protein: CASSGAGAGSMETQYF.

There are many counts of this clonotype. The gene calls are TRBV2 and TRBJ1-3; D is uncertain. The germline V gene has CDR1 SNHLY and CDR2 FYNNEI. The CDR3 runs 13 residues. V was cut by 7 bases and J by 2 bases, with 9 bases left in between. CDR3 region: CASTRTAGNTIYF. Written as DNA, the CDR3 is TGTGCCAGCACGAGGACCGCTGGAAACACCATATATTTT.

This clonotype has only a few counts. The chain has TRBV6-1 and TRBJ2-3; possible D gene TRBD1, 5 bases. Germline values: CDR1 MNHNS, CDR2 SASEGT. The CDR3 covers 18 residues. V was trimmed by 5 bases and J by 0 bases, leaving 21 bases between them. The DNA for the CDR3 is TGTGCCAGCAGTCCCGAGACAGCGTTCTCCCCTAGCACAGATACGCAGTATTTT. Residues: CASSPETAFSPSTDTQYF.

This clonotype was detected a few times. A much more abundant neighbour one base away suggests this may be a read error. V and J are TRBV18 and TRBJ1-1; tentative D call: TRBD1 (6 bases). Germline CDR1 and CDR2: KGHSH and LQKENI. The CDR3 extends over 14 amino acids. CDR3 in DNA: TGTGCCAGCTCACCCCCCGGACAGTACACTGAAGCTTTATTT. It specifies CASSPPGQYTEALF.

This clonotype was detected ten times or more. The chain links TRBV11-2 to TRBJ2-7, with a tentative D call TRBD1 (5 bases). CDR3 length equals 12 residues. Trimming removed 2 bases from V and 3 bases from J, with 5 bases in between. Germline CDR1 and CDR2: SGHAT and FQNNGV. In DNA form, the CDR3 reads TGTGCCAGCAGCTTACAGGGCTACGAGCAGTACTTC. This gives the protein CASSLQGYEQYF.

V usage is TRBV19 and J usage is TRBJ2-4; TRBD1 aligns across 9 bases. This CDR3 has 17 amino acids. V dropped 9 bases and J dropped 2; count of bases not matched to a gene: 14. Germline loops: CDR1 LNHDA, CDR2 SQIVND (reference sequence). CDR3 loop: CASSTPGQGRSKNIQYF. CDR3 DNA: TGTGCCAGCAGCACCCCGGGACAGGGAAGGTCCAAAAACATTCAGTACTTC.

The chain is built from TRBV11-2 and TRBJ2-1; TRBD2 aligns across 11 bases. This CDR3 spans 16 amino acids. Trimming took 5 bases from V and 3 from J; bases not matched to a gene: 6. Per the germline V gene, CDR1 is SGHAT and CDR2 is FQNNGV. The CDR3 region has the DNA TGTGCCAGCAGCCCCTCTAGCGGGGGGCGCTACAATGAGCAGTTCTTC. Amino acids: CASSPSSGGRYNEQFF.

This clonotype was recorded a few times. This chain's CDR3 is CASSIGQSSYNEQFF. The CDR3 bases are TGTGCCAGTAGTATAGGACAGAGCTCCTACAATGAGCAGTTCTTC. This chain connects TRBV19 to TRBJ2-1; a possible D gene is TRBD1 (5 bases). The CDR3 totals 15 residues. Germline V lookup: CDR1 LNHDA, CDR2 SQIVND (reference sequence). The V end was cut by 1 base, the J end by 0 bases, with 7 bases between.

The genes are TRBV20-1 and TRBJ1-5; D is possibly TRBD1 (6 bases). The CDR3 has 17 residues. Trimming stripped 5 bases from V and 2 bases from J, with 22 bases between. Looked up from germline, CDR1 is DFQATT and CDR2 is SNEGSKA (reference sequence). The CDR3 region is CSAGLPGGGVRNQPQHF. DNA for the CDR3: TGCAGTGCTGGACTCCCGGGGGGGGGCGTTCGCAATCAGCCCCAGCATTTT.